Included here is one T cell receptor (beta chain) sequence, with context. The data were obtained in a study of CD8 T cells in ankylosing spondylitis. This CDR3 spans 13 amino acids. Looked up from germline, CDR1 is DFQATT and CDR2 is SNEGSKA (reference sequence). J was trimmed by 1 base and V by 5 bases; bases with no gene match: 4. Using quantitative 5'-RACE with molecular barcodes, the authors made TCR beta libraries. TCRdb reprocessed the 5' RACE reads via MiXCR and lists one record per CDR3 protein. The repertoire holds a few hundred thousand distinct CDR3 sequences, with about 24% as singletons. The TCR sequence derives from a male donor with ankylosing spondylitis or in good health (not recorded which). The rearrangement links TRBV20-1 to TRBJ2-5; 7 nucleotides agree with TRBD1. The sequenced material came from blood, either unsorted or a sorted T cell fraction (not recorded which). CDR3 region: CSAQDRAQETQYF. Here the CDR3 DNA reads TGCAGTGCTCAAGACAGGGCCCAAGAGACCCAGTACTTC.